The clone carrying this T cell receptor (beta chain) was recorded many times. Its target is unknown. The CDR3 goes on 3 residues after the read ends, and that part is filled in from the germline J gene. The data originate from a study of T cell clonality in common variable immunodeficiency. Study-level points and caveats: Repertoire-complication correlations in CVID were limited by patient heterogeneity.

Measured with immunoSEQ multiplex PCR; TCRdb has only the in-frame clones, and not every one. The sample holds around 30,000 clones, and no clone turns up only once. The V and J ends lost 0 bases and 5 bases, in that order; junction bases with no gene match: 1. CDR3 length equals 15 residues. CDR1 SGHDT and CDR2 YYEEEE come from the germline V gene. The receptor was derived from a person between 18 and 75 years old in good health. This sequence joins TRBV5-6 and TRBJ2-1, with 11 bases matching TRBD1. Sequencing was carried out using peripheral blood mononuclear cells. The CDR3 DNA, read in part, is TGTGCCAGCAGCTTGGGGGGACAGGGGGACAATGAG. It codes for CASSLGGQGDNE. In full, the CDR3 reads CASSLGGQGDNEQFF. The variable domain in full, completed from reference TRBV5-6 and TRBJ2-1, reads DAGVTQSPTHLIKTRGQQVTLRCSPKSGHDTVSWYQQALGQGPQFIFQYYEEEERQRGNFPDRFSGHQFPNYSSELNVNALLLGDSALYLCASSLGGQGDNEQFFGPGTRLTVL.